This TCR beta chain was sequenced during a study of blood T cell repertoires in COVID-19. Only in-frame clones appear in the TCRdb table, and some are missing; sequencing was by immunoSEQ multiplex PCR. This sample has more than 120,000 clones, with 75% to 90% found just once. The CDR3 has 15 residues. Germline trimming cut 7 bases from V and 1 base from J; bases unmatched to any gene: 7. The germline CDR1 and CDR2 sequences are SGHRS and YFSETQ. The sample was peripheral blood. This chain uses TRBV5-1 with TRBJ2-2; 7 bases map to TRBD1. This TCR was recovered from a man aged 50 or older who had recovered from COVID-19. CDR3 protein: CASGPTGVNTGELFF. As DNA, the CDR3 is TGCGCCAGCGGACCAACAGGGGTGAACACCGGGGAGCTGTTTTTT.